This passage covers 31 T cell receptor beta chains from one sample sequenced in a study of OX40 agonist ivuxolimab in advanced cancers. Produced via immunoSEQ multiplex PCR; TCRdb's table is partial and in-frame only. The sample has some 73,000 clones, 80% to 90% seen once. Sequenced material: CD4+ or CD8+ T cells sorted from blood, taken in a trial of the OX40 agonist ivuxolimab. These receptor sequences come from an adult with an advanced solid tumor such as melanoma, head and neck, liver or kidney cancer.

The V and J genes are TRBV27 and TRBJ2-1; 9 positions agree with TRBD2. The V segment lost 7 bases and the J segment 0 bases; nucleotides outside the gene matches: 7. Germline V CDR1 and CDR2: MNHEY, SMNVEV (reference sequence). This CDR3 is 16 amino acids long. CDR3 loop: CASIGSGGSSYNEQFF. For the CDR3, the DNA is TGTGCCAGCATCGGAAGCGGGGGGAGCTCCTACAATGAGCAGTTCTTC.

This chain joins TRBV4-1 and TRBJ2-7; 9 bases fit TRBD1. CDR3 size: 16 residues. Germline V lookup: CDR1 MGHRA, CDR2 YSYEKL. V lost 1 base and J lost 1; bases outside the gene matches: 5. DNA of the CDR3: TGCGCCAGCAGCCAAGCCACAGGGGGCTATTCCTACGAGCAGTACTTC. Its translation is CASSQATGGYSYEQYF.

The chain combines TRBV6-5 with TRBJ2-5; 8 bases are shared with TRBD2. The germline gives CDR1 MNHEY, CDR2 SVGAGI. V trimming: 1 base; J trimming: 4 bases; junction bases outside the gene matches: 5. The CDR3 extends over 15 amino acids. The CDR3 DNA sequence: TGTGCCAGCAGTTACTTTCAGCGGGAGACAGAGACCCAGTACTTC. Protein product: CASSYFQRETETQYF.

About this clone itself: A read error may account for a junction end that differs from germline. The same CDR3 is also encoded by other DNA sequences in this sample. The chain couples TRBV4-2 to TRBJ1-1, with 9 bases aligning to TRBD1. Germline V gene sequence: CDR1 LGHNA, CDR2 YNFKEQ. This CDR3 is 16 amino acids long. CDR3 region: CASSQDPQGANTEAFF. The CDR3 coding sequence is TGTGCCAGTAGCCAAGACCCACAGGGGGCTAACACTGAAGCTTTCTTT.

The chain joins TRBV27 to TRBJ2-7; D call uncertain. This CDR3 region has 14 residues. Trimming stripped 8 bases from V and 1 base from J, with 15 bases between. CDR1 is MNHEY, CDR2 SMNVEV, per germline (reference sequence). Here the CDR3 DNA reads TGTGCCAGCGCTGGGCAGGCGCCATCCTACGAGCAGTACTTC. Translated: CASAGQAPSYEQYF.

Comment on this clone: Germline and junction disagree at one end, which may indicate a read error. V is TRBV6-1 and J is TRBJ2-2, with D perhaps being TRBD1 or TRBD2 (5 bases each). The CDR3 loop spans 16 amino acids. Germline V gene sequence: CDR1 MNHNS, CDR2 SASEGT. CDR3 amino acids: CAISEGLPGQGGELFF. CDR3 in DNA: TGTGCCATCAGTGAGGGGTTGCCAGGGCAAGGCGGGGAGCTGTTTTTT.

The V call is TRBV10-2, the J call TRBJ1-1; D is unclear. V was shortened by 2 bases and J by 0 bases, with 4 bases between the two germline ends. The CDR3 extends over 13 amino acids. Germline V CDR1 and CDR2: WSHSY, SAAADI. The CDR3 is CASSETLNTEAFF. CDR3 DNA sequence: TGCGCCAGCAGTGAGACGTTGAACACTGAAGCTTTCTTT.

The V call is TRBV5-1, the J call TRBJ2-2; the D is unclear. V lost 6 bases to trimming and J lost 5 bases, with 8 bases between them. Germline V gene sequence: CDR1 SGHRS, CDR2 YFSETQ. The CDR3 runs to 12 residues. The CDR3 nucleotides are TGCGCCAGCATCCACGGGACCGGGGAGCTGTTTTTT. The encoded protein is CASIHGTGELFF. Full variable domain (missing parts from reference TRBV5-1 and TRBJ2-2): KAGVTQTPRYLIKTRGQQVTLSCSPISGHRSVSWYQQTPGQGLQFLFEYFSETQRNKGNFPGRFSGRQFSNSRSEMNVSTLELGDSALYLCASIHGTGELFFGEGSRLTVL.

This rearrangement joins TRBV30 to TRBJ1-5, with D unresolved. Germline V gene lookup returns CDR1 GTSNPN and CDR2 SVGIG (reference sequence). Trimming pared 0 bases from V and 5 bases from J, leaving 8 bases between. The CDR3 runs 13 residues. DNA for the CDR3: TGTGCCTGGAGTGTAGAATCGGATCAGCCCCAGCATTTT. It is translated as CAWSVESDQPQHF. The full variable domain, completed using reference TRBV30 and TRBJ1-5, is SQTIHQWPATLVQPVGSPLSLECTVEGTSNPNLYWYRQAAGRGLQLLFYSVGIGQISSEVPQNLSASRPQDRQFILSSKKLLLSDSGFYLCAWSVESDQPQHFGDGTRLSIL.

V gene TRBV27 combines with J gene TRBJ1-5; the D is unclear. This CDR3 comprises 13 residues. Germline values: CDR1 MNHEY, CDR2 SMNVEV (reference sequence). V was pared by 4 bases and J by 4 bases, with 8 bases between. The CDR3 DNA reads as TGTGCCAGCAGTTCACGGTTAAATCAGCCCCAGCATTTT. Its translation is CASSSRLNQPQHF.

This sequence joins TRBV15 and TRBJ1-4; tentative D call: TRBD1 (5 bases). Trimming left V 1 base short and J 0 bases short, with 12 bases between. There are 17 residues in the CDR3. Germline V gene data show CDR1 as LNHNV and CDR2 as YYDKDF (reference sequence). DNA of the CDR3: TGTGCCACCAGCAGAGGCCTGACAGAAACAACTAATGAAAAACTGTTTTTT. It encodes CATSRGLTETTNEKLFF.

J is TRBJ2-1 and V is TRBV28, with 12 bases aligning to TRBD2. Germline trimming cut 5 bases from V and 6 bases from J; bases unmatched to any gene: 20. CDR1 and CDR2 from the germline V gene are MDHEN and SYDVKM. The CDR3 is 20 residues long. The CDR3 DNA sequence: TGTGCCAGCAGTCTCTACCCCGACCGGGGGACTAGCGGGTTCATCAATGAGCAGTTCTTC. It yields the protein CASSLYPDRGTSGFINEQFF.

V and J are TRBV5-1 and TRBJ2-3, with 7 bases aligning to TRBD1. CDR3 size: 14 residues. V was pared by 4 bases and J by 4 bases, with 6 bases of the junction left unmatched. Per the germline V gene, CDR1 is SGHRS and CDR2 is YFSETQ. CDR3 loop: CASSADRVADTQYF. In DNA form, the CDR3 reads TGCGCCAGCAGCGCAGACAGGGTCGCAGATACGCAGTATTTT.

The chain has TRBV5-6 and TRBJ1-1; D might be TRBD1 (5 bases). Germline V gene sequence: CDR1 SGHDT, CDR2 YYEEEE. This CDR3 comprises 15 residues. Trimming took off 0 bases at V and 3 bases at J, with 12 bases between the two ends. CDR3 DNA: TGTGCCAGCAGCTTGGCCGTGCGGGGGGACACTGAAGCTTTCTTT. This gives the protein CASSLAVRGDTEAFF.

The chain links TRBV21-1 to TRBJ1-2. TRBV21-1 is marked as a pseudogene. This CDR3 comprises 13 residues. The CDR3 is CASSHEGGGVYTF. The CDR3, as DNA: TGTGCCAGCAGCCATGAGGGGGGTGGGGTGTACACCTTC.

V is TRBV9 and J is TRBJ2-7; 7 bases agree with TRBD1. In germline, CDR1 is SGDLS, CDR2 YYNGEE. V shed 3 bases and J 5 bases; nucleotides not matched to a gene: 5. The CDR3 extends over 13 amino acids. The CDR3 nucleotides read TGTGCCAGCAGCGAACAGGGGTCGGACGAGCAGTACTTC. Protein: CASSEQGSDEQYF.

The rearrangement uses TRBV7-9 and TRBJ2-1; 8 bases match TRBD2. The germline CDR1 and CDR2 sequences are SEHNR and FQNEAQ (reference sequence). After removal of 3 bases from V and 8 bases from J, the junction contained 6 bases not matched to a gene. This CDR3 is built from 14 residues. This chain's CDR3 is CASSLLAGLDEQFF. CDR3 nucleotide sequence: TGTGCCAGCAGCTTGCTAGCGGGTTTGGATGAGCAGTTCTTC. Looking up the rest from reference TRBV7-9 and TRBJ2-1 gives the full variable domain: DTGVSQNPRHKITKRGQNVTFRCDPISEHNRLYWYRQTLGQGPEFLTYFQNEAQLEKSRLLSDRFSAERPKGSFSTLEIQRTEQGDSAMYLCASSLLAGLDEQFFGPGTRLTVL.

V is TRBV4-1 and J is TRBJ2-7; 9 bases are a match to TRBD1. Germline CDR1 is MGHRA and CDR2 is YSYEKL. V was pared by 2 bases and J by 5 bases, with 7 bases of the junction left unmatched. This CDR3 has 15 amino acids. In DNA form, the CDR3 reads TGCGCCAGCAGCCAACTGGACAGGGGTCCCGACGAGCAGTACTTC. Translating it yields CASSQLDRGPDEQYF.

This chain links TRBV7-3 with TRBJ2-5; 7 bases are a match to TRBD2. V lost 2 bases, J lost 4 bases, and 7 bases stayed unmatched. Germline CDR1 reads SGHTA; CDR2 reads FQGTGA. This CDR3 spans 15 amino acids. As DNA, the CDR3 is TGTGCCAGCAGCTTATCGGGGGGAGTTGGAGAGACCCAGTACTTC. Translation: CASSLSGGVGETQYF.

The chain carries TRBV28 and TRBJ2-3, with 12 bases lining up with TRBD2. The V gene end was trimmed by 3 bases and the J gene end by 4 bases; junction bases not matched to a gene: 5. In germline, CDR1 is MDHEN, CDR2 SYDVKM. CDR3 size: 16 residues. The CDR3 DNA is TGTGCCAGCAGTTTCCGACTAGCGGGAGTTTCAGATACGCAGTATTTT. This sequence encodes CASSFRLAGVSDTQYF.

The CDR3 loop is CASSQLLAEETQYF. As DNA, the CDR3 is TGTGCCAGCAGCCAACTACTAGCGGAAGAGACCCAGTACTTC. V and J are TRBV16 and TRBJ2-5; 8 bases fit TRBD2. The CDR3 contains 14 residues. Germline V gene lookup returns CDR1 KGHSY and CDR2 FQNENV. Trimming took 2 bases from V and 3 from J; bases not matched to a gene: 2. Complete variable domain (other parts from reference TRBV16 and TRBJ2-5): GEEVAQTPKHLVRGEGQKAKLYCAPIKGHSYVFWYQQVLKNEFKFLISFQNENVFDETGMPKERFSAKCLPNSPCSLEIQATKLEDSAVYFCASSQLLAEETQYFGPGTRLLVL.

This chain connects TRBV5-6 to TRBJ2-7; the D gene is possibly TRBD1 (5 bases). The V gene lost 2 bases and the J gene lost 2 bases, with 11 bases spanning the gap. The CDR3 has 14 amino acids. From germline, CDR1 is SGHDT and CDR2 YYEEEE. The CDR3 DNA sequence: TGTGCCAGCAGCTTTCAGGGTATAGCCTACGAGCAGTACTTC. This translates into CASSFQGIAYEQYF.

The J gene is TRBJ1-2, the V gene TRBV7-8, with a tentative D call TRBD1 (6 bases). The CDR3 length is 17 residues. Per the germline V gene, CDR1 is SGHVS and CDR2 is FQNEAQ. V dropped 4 bases and J dropped 1 base, with 19 bases sitting between them. The chain's CDR3 is CASSSGKGQSRNYGYTF. The CDR3 DNA sequence: TGTGCCAGCAGCTCCGGAAAAGGACAGTCCCGTAACTATGGCTACACCTTC.

The chain has TRBV27 and TRBJ2-7; 9 nucleotides align to TRBD2. The CDR3 is 12 residues long. Unmatched junction bases numbered 2, after V lost 5 bases and J lost 6 bases. Germline V gives CDR1 MNHEY, CDR2 SMNVEV (reference sequence). CDR3 in amino acids: CASSPTSGEQYF. The DNA for the CDR3 is TGTGCCAGCAGTCCGACTAGCGGCGAGCAGTACTTC.

The rearrangement links TRBV2 to TRBJ2-1; D remains unclear. This CDR3 comprises 10 residues. V was trimmed by 4 bases and J by 9 bases, leaving 4 bases between them. Germline CDR1 reads SNHLY; CDR2 reads FYNNEI. The CDR3 is CASSAVEQFF. The DNA of the CDR3 is TGTGCCAGCAGTGCCGTTGAGCAGTTCTTC.

V and J are TRBV14 and TRBJ2-2; D is unresolved. This CDR3 comprises 14 residues. V was clipped by 4 bases and J by 4 bases, with 10 bases between them. Looked up from germline, CDR1 is SGHDN and CDR2 is FVKESK. CDR3 amino acids: CASSPIPGTGELFF. The CDR3 DNA reads as TGTGCCAGCAGCCCAATTCCTGGCACCGGGGAGCTGTTTTTT.

This clone was seen a few times. The same CDR3 can be traced to other DNA sequences in this sample. The rearrangement links TRBV6-5 to TRBJ1-1; no clear D gene. The CDR3 loop spans 11 amino acids. Trimming pared 2 bases from V and 11 bases from J, leaving 9 bases between. CDR1 is MNHEY and CDR2 is SVGAGI in the germline V gene. This chain's CDR3 is CASSYGVVAFF. In DNA, the CDR3 is TGTGCCAGCAGTTACGGGGTAGTGGCTTTCTTT.

This sequence joins TRBV5-1 and TRBJ1-1, with D unresolved. Trimming removed 0 bases from V and 0 bases from J, with 3 bases in between. The germline gives CDR1 SGHRS, CDR2 YFSETQ. The CDR3 runs to 13 residues. The CDR3 protein is CASSLDLNTEAFF. In DNA, the CDR3 is TGCGCCAGCAGCTTGGATCTGAACACTGAAGCTTTCTTT.

The J gene is TRBJ2-5, the V gene TRBV11-2; D may correspond to TRBD1 or TRBD2 (6 bases each). V was pared by 1 base and J by 5 bases, with 17 bases between. CDR1 and CDR2 from the germline V gene are SGHAT and FQNNGV. This CDR3 has 16 amino acids. The CDR3 loop is CASSLGRGADKETQYF. The CDR3 DNA is TGTGCCAGCAGCTTAGGGAGGGGGGCCGACAAGGAGACCCAGTACTTC.

J is TRBJ2-7 and V is TRBV19; tentative D call: TRBD1 (6 bases). Germline V gives CDR1 LNHDA, CDR2 SQIVND (reference sequence). The CDR3 consists of 14 residues. The V end lost 5 bases, the J end lost 3 bases, and 14 bases lay between the germline ends. The chain's CDR3 is CASSPVTGHYEQYF. CDR3 DNA: TGTGCCAGTAGTCCAGTGACAGGACACTACGAGCAGTACTTC. Full variable domain (missing parts from reference TRBV19 and TRBJ2-7): DGGITQSPKYLFRKEGQNVTLSCEQNLNHDAMYWYRQDPGQGLRLIYYSQIVNDFQKGDIAEGYSVSREKKESFPLTVTSAQKNPTAFYLCASSPVTGHYEQYFGPGTRLTVT.

The chain has TRBV6-5 and TRBJ2-7; 11 nucleotides line up with TRBD1. CDR3 size: 14 residues. Losses at the gene ends were 4 bases for V and 6 bases for J; bases not matched to a gene: 5. The germline CDR1 and CDR2 sequences are MNHEY and SVGAGI. CDR3 nucleotide sequence: TGTGCCAGCAGTTCAGGACAGGGGGCTGGCGAGCAGTACTTC. Translating it yields CASSSGQGAGEQYF.